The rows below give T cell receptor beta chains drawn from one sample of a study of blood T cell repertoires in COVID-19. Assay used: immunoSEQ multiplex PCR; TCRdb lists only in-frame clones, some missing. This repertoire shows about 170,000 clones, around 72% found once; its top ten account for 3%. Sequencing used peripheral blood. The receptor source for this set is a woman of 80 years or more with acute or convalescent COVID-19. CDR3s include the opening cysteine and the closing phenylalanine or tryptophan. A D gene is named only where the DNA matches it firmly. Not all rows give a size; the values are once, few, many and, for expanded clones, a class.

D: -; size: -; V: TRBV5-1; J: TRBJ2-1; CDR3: CASSLHVTGEQFF; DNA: TGCGCCAGCAGCTTGCACGTTACTGGTGAGCAGTTCTTC
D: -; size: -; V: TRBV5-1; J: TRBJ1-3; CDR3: CASSEIAQTGSGNTIYF; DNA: TGCGCCAGCAGCGAGATCGCCCAGACAGGCTCTGGAAACACCATATATTTT
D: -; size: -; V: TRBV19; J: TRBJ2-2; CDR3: CASSWRNTNTGELFF; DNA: TGTGCCAGTAGCTGGAGAAATACGAACACCGGGGAGCTGTTTTTT
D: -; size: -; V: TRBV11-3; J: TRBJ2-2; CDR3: CASSLVQWRNTGELFF; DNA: TGTGCCAGCAGCTTAGTCCAGTGGAGGAACACCGGGGAGCTGTTTTTT
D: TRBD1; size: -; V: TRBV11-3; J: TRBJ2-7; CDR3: CASSLEGSGQGSYEQYF; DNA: TGTGCCAGCAGCTTAGAAGGGTCCGGACAGGGCTCCTACGAGCAGTACTTC
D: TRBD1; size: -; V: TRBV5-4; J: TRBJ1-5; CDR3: CASSSGPDRVDQPQHF; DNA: TGTGCCAGCAGCTCCGGACCGGACAGGGTGGATCAGCCCCAGCATTTT
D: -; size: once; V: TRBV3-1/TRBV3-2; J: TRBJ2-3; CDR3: CASSPPWRTDTQYF; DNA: TGTGCCAGCAGCCCGCCTTGGCGGACAGATACGCAGTATTTT
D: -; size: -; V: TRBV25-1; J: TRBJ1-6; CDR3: CASSIRETSPLHF; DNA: TGTGCCAGCAGTATCCGGGAGACTTCACCCCTCCACTTT
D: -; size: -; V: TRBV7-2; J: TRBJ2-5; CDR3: CASSPEGSSWRETQYF; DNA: TGTGCCAGCAGCCCTGAGGGATCATCCTGGAGAGAGACCCAGTACTTC
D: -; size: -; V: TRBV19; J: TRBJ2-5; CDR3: CASSKTGSQETQYF; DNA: TGTGCCAGTAGTAAAACAGGGTCACAAGAGACCCAGTACTTC
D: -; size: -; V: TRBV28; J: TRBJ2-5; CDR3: CASSYPFSRTADQETQYF; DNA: TGTGCCAGCAGTTACCCCTTCTCACGGACAGCAGACCAAGAGACCCAGTACTTC
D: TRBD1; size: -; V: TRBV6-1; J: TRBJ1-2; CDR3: CASSEGVLQGALYGYTF; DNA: TGTGCCAGCAGTGAAGGAGTCTTACAGGGGGCACTATATGGCTACACCTTC
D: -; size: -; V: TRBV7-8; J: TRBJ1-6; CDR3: CAIGGGLISAPLHF; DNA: TGTGCCATCGGGGGGGGGTTAATATCGGCCCCCCTCCACTTT
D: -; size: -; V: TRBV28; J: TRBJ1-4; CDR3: CASSLPGVATNEKLFF; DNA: TGTGCCAGCAGTTTACCGGGGGTGGCAACTAATGAAAAACTGTTTTTT
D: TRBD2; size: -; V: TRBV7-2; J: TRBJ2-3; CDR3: CASSLNLAGGGDTQYF; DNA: TGTGCCAGCAGCTTAAATTTAGCGGGAGGTGGGGATACGCAGTATTTT
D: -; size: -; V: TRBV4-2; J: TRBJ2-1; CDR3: CASSQGSAYYNEQFF; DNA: TGTGCCAGCAGCCAAGGAAGCGCTTACTACAATGAGCAGTTCTTC
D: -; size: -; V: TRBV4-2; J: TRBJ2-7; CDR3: CASSQETAGPAYEQYF; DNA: TGTGCCAGCAGCCAAGAAACCGCGGGTCCCGCTTACGAGCAGTACTTC
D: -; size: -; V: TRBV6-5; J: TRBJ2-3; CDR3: CASSYSREKGDTQYF; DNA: TGTGCCAGCAGTTACTCGCGGGAAAAGGGAGATACGCAGTATTTT
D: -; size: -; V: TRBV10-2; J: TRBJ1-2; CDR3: CASSEEGQPLYGYTF; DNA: TGCGCCAGCAGTGAGGAAGGACAGCCCCTCTATGGCTACACCTTC
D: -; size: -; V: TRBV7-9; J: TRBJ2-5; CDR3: CASSLMLVEETQYF; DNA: TGTGCCAGCAGCTTAATGCTAGTCGAAGAGACCCAGTACTTC
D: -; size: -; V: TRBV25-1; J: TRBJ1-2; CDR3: CASSSPGSLRGYTF; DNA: TGTGCCAGCAGTTCCCCAGGTTCCCTTCGGGGCTACACCTTC
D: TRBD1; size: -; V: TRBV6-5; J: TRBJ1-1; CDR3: CASGGQMNTEAFF; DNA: TGTGCCAGCGGGGGACAGATGAACACTGAAGCTTTCTTT
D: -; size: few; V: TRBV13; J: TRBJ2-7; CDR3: CASSRAPHEQYF; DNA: TGTGCCAGCAGTCGAGCCCCCCACGAGCAGTACTTC
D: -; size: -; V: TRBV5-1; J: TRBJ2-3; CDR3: CASSLGDSLEDTQYF; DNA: TGCGCCAGCAGCTTGGGGGACTCTCTGGAGGATACGCAGTATTTT
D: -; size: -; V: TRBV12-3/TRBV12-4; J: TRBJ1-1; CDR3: CASTLNTEAFF; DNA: TGTGCCAGCACACTAAACACTGAAGCTTTCTTT
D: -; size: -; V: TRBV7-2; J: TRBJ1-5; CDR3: CASSSRVGQPQHF; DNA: TGTGCCAGCAGCTCCAGGGTCGGTCAGCCCCAGCATTTT
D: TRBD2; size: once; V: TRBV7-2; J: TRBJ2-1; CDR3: CASSLAGGASYNEQFF; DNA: TGTGCCAGCAGCTTAGCCGGGGGGGCGAGTTACAATGAGCAGTTCTTC
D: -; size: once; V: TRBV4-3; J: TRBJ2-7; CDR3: CASSQDFQERGEQYF; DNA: TGCGCCAGCAGCCAAGATTTCCAAGAGCGTGGCGAGCAGTACTTC
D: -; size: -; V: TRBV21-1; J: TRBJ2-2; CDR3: CASSGREASTGELFF; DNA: TGTGCCAGCAGCGGGAGGGAGGCGAGCACCGGGGAGCTGTTTTTT
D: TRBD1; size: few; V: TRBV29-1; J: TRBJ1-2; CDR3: CSAGLATGGEGGYTF; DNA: TGCAGCGCTGGACTTGCTACAGGGGGCGAGGGCGGCTACACCTTC
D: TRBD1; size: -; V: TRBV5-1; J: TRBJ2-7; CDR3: CASRRDRGADEQYF; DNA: TGCGCCAGCAGACGGGACAGGGGGGCCGACGAGCAGTACTTC
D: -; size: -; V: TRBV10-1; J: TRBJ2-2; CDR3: CASNMFMTGELFF; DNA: TGCGCCAGCAATATGTTTATGACCGGGGAGCTGTTTTTT
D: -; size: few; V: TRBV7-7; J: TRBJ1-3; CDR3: CASSSGPVNSGNTIYF; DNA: TGTGCCAGCAGCTCCGGTCCGGTAAACTCTGGAAACACCATATATTTT
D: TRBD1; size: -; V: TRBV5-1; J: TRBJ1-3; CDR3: CASSSGGEGNTIYF; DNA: TGCGCCAGCAGCTCAGGGGGAGAAGGAAACACCATATATTTT
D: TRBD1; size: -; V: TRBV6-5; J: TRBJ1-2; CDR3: CASSSGGANYGYTF; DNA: TGTGCCAGCAGTTCAGGGGGCGCTAACTATGGCTACACCTTC
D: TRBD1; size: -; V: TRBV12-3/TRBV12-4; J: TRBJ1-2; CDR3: CASRLGRGRGYTF; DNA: TGTGCCAGCAGACTCGGCAGGGGGCGAGGCTACACCTTC
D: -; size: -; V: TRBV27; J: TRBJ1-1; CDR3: CASSLLLEGTEAFF; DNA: TGTGCCAGCAGTTTATTACTGGAGGGGACTGAAGCTTTCTTT
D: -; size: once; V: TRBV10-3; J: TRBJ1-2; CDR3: CAISEAGVTYGYTF; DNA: TGTGCCATCAGTGAGGCAGGGGTGACCTATGGCTACACCTTC
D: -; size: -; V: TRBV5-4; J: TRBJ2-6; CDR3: CASSLGGSGANVLTF; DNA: TGTGCCAGCAGCTTGGGAGGGTCTGGGGCCAACGTCCTGACTTTC
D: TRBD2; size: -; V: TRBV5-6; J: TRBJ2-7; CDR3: CASSLRLAGGEEQYF; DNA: TGTGCCAGCAGCTTGAGGCTAGCGGGAGGGGAAGAGCAGTACTTC